Following are 10 T cell receptor beta chains from one sample sequenced in a study of T cells in Graves' hyperthyroidism and ophthalmopathy. TCR beta CDR3 regions were amplified from RNA transcripts. The TCR CDR3 was amplified in a first-round RT-PCR using the HTBI primer set. TCRdb analysed the multiplex PCR reads with MiXCR anew, one entry per CDR3 protein. The sample lists more than 500,000 distinct CDR3 sequences, 46% occurring once. The source material was peripheral blood or thyroid tissue (not recorded which). These receptors were collected from an adult woman with Graves' disease, either hyperthyroidism or ophthalmopathy (not recorded which).

This clonotype was detected many times. This chain joins TRBV29-1 and TRBJ1-1; D is unclear. The germline V gene encodes CDR1 SQVTM and CDR2 ANQGSEA. V was clipped by 7 bases and J by 0 bases, with 6 bases between them. This CDR3 spans 11 amino acids. The CDR3 sequence: CSGTVNTEAFF. For the CDR3, the DNA is TGCAGCGGGACGGTGAACACTGAAGCTTTCTTT.

Comments on this clonotype: A much larger clone differs by one base, so this may be a read error. The chain is built from TRBV3-1 and TRBJ1-1, with 11 bases that match TRBD1. Germline V gives CDR1 LGHDT, CDR2 YNNKEL (reference sequence). Unmatched junction bases numbered 2, after V lost 2 bases and J lost 6 bases. The CDR3 runs to 14 residues. CDR3 region: CASSQLDRGPEAFF. For the CDR3, the DNA is TGTGCCAGCAGCCAACTGGACAGGGGGCCTGAAGCTTTCTTT.

The chain combines TRBV20-1 with TRBJ2-5; D unresolved. V lost 0 bases and J 4 bases, leaving 9 bases between the germline ends. CDR1 is DFQATT, CDR2 SNEGSKA, per germline (reference sequence). The CDR3 length is 13 residues. The CDR3 here is CSARDRETETQYF. CDR3 in DNA: TGCAGTGCTAGAGATAGAGAGACAGAGACCCAGTACTTC.

As regards this clonotype: This may arise from a read error, as a much more abundant clone is one base away. V gene TRBV19 combines with J gene TRBJ2-7; 7 nucleotides line up with TRBD2. The CDR3 runs to 11 residues. CDR1 is LNHDA, CDR2 SQIVND, per germline (reference sequence). J gave up 6 bases and V 8 bases, and 4 bases lay outside the gene matches. The CDR3 DNA reads as TGTGCCAGTGGTACGGGGGGCGAGCAGTACTTC. Translating gives CASGTGGEQYF.

At least ten counts were recorded for this clonotype. The genes are TRBV15 and TRBJ1-6, with 7 positions matching TRBD1. CDR3 length: 15 amino acids. Germline loops: CDR1 LNHNV, CDR2 YYDKDF (reference sequence). V lost 0 bases to trimming and J lost 10 bases; unmatched junction nucleotides: 6. CDR3 amino acids: CATSRDWGRGSPLHF. CDR3 DNA sequence: TGTGCCACCAGCAGAGATTGGGGCAGGGGGTCACCCCTCCACTTT.

The V gene is TRBV2, the J gene TRBJ1-5, with D tentatively TRBD1 (5 bases). V was trimmed by 6 bases and J by 3 bases, leaving 15 bases between them. The CDR3 spans 15 residues. CDR1 is SNHLY and CDR2 is FYNNEI in the germline V gene. The CDR3 DNA follows: TGTGCCAGCAGAGAAAGGGGCCAGTACAATCAGCCCCAGCATTTT. Translating gives CASRERGQYNQPQHF. Together with reference TRBV2 and TRBJ1-5, the CDR3 gives the full variable domain: EPEVTQTPSHQVTQMGQEVILRCVPISNHLYFYWYRQILGQKVEFLVSFYNNEISEKSEIFDDQFSVERPDGSNFTLKIRSTKLEDSAMYFCASRERGQYNQPQHFGDGTRLSIL.

The sample holds many counts of this clonotype. The V call is TRBV5-5, the J call TRBJ2-7; the match to TRBD2 covers 7 bases. CDR3 length equals 13 residues. Germline CDR1 is SGHKS and CDR2 is YYEKEE (reference sequence). Losses at the gene ends were 3 bases for V and 0 bases for J; bases not matched to a gene: 0. The CDR3 DNA sequence: TGTGCCAGCAGCTGGGGGGGCTCCTACGAGCAGTACTTC. It encodes CASSWGGSYEQYF.

This clonotype was recorded at least ten times. This chain joins TRBV2 and TRBJ1-1; D remains ambiguous. CDR3 length equals 13 residues. V lost 1 base, J lost 1 base, and 4 bases lay in between. Germline V CDR1 and CDR2: SNHLY, FYNNEI. CDR3 DNA sequence: TGTGCCAGCAGTGAAGAGCAGAACACTGAAGCTTTCTTT. Translated: CASSEEQNTEAFF.

Comment on this clonotype: A much larger clone lies one base from this, so it may be a read error. V usage is TRBV11-2 and J usage is TRBJ2-2; 13 positions match TRBD2. V shed 6 bases and J 9 bases; nucleotides not matched to a gene: 16. This CDR3 region has 18 residues. The germline V gene encodes CDR1 SGHAT and CDR2 FQNNGV. The CDR3 region is CASSPFPGLAGVTRELFF. The CDR3 DNA sequence: TGTGCCAGCAGTCCATTCCCCGGACTAGCGGGAGTAACCAGGGAGCTGTTTTTT. Drawing the rest from reference TRBV11-2 and TRBJ2-2, the complete variable domain is EAGVAQSPRYKIIEKRQSVAFWCNPISGHATLYWYQQILGQGPKLLIQFQNNGVVDDSQLPKDRFSAERLKGVDSTLKIQPAKLEDSAVYLCASSPFPGLAGVTRELFFGEGSRLTVL.

The CDR3 nucleotides read TGTGCCAGTCAGACAGGGGACACTGAAGCTTTCTTT. Encoded protein: CASQTGDTEAFF. This chain links TRBV19 with TRBJ1-1; 8 nucleotides line up with TRBD1. The V and J ends lost 8 bases and 3 bases, in that order; junction bases with no gene match: 2. CDR1 and CDR2 from the germline V gene are LNHDA and SQIVND (reference sequence). This CDR3 contains 12 residues.